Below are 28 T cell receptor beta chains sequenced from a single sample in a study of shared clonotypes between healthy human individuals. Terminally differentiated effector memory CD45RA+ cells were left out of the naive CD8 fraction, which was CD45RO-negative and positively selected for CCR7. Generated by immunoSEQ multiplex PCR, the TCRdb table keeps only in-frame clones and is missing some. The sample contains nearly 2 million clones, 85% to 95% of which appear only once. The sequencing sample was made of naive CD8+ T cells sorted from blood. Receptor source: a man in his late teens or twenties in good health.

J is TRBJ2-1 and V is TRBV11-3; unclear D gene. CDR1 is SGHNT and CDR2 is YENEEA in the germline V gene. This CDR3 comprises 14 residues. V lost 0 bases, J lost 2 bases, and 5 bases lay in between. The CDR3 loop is CASSLDYPYNEQFF. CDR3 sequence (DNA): TGTGCCAGCAGCTTAGACTATCCCTACAATGAGCAGTTCTTC.

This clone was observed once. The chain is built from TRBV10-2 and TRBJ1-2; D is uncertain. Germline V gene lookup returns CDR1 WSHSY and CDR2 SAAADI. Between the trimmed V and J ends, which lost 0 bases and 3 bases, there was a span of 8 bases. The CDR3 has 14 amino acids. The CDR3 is CASSESSVDYGYTF. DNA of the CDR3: TGCGCCAGCAGTGAGTCGTCAGTCGACTATGGCTACACCTTC.

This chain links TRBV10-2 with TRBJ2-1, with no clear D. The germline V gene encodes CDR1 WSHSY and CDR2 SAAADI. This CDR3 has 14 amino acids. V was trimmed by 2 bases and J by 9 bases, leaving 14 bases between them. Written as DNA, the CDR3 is TGCGCCAGCAGTGAGGTAGGATACCCGGCTGAGCAGTTCTTC. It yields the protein CASSEVGYPAEQFF.

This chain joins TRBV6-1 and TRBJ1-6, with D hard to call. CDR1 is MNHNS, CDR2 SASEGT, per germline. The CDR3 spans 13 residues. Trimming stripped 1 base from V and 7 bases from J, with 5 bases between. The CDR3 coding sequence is TGTGCCAGCAGTGAAGTAGGCAATTCACCCCTCCACTTT. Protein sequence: CASSEVGNSPLHF.

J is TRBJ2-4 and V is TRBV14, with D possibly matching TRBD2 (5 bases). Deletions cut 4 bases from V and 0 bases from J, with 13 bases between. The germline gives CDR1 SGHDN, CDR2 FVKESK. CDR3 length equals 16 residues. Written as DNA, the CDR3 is TGTGCCAGCAGCCCAAACGGAGGATTAGCCAAAAACATTCAGTACTTC. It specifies CASSPNGGLAKNIQYF.

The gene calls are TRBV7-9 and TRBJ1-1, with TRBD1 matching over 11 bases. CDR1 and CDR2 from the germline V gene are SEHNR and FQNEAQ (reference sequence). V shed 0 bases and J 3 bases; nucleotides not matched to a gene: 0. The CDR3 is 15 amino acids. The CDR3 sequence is CASSLADRGHTEAFF. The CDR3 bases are TGTGCCAGCAGCTTAGCGGACAGGGGGCACACTGAAGCTTTCTTT. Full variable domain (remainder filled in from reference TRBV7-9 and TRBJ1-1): DTGVSQNPRHKITKRGQNVTFRCDPISEHNRLYWYRQTLGQGPEFLTYFQNEAQLEKSRLLSDRFSAERPKGSFSTLEIQRTEQGDSAMYLCASSLADRGHTEAFFGQGTRLTVV.

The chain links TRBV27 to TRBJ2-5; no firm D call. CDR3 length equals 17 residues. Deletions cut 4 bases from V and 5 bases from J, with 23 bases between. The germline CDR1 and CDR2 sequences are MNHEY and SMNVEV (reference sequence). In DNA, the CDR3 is TGTGCCAGCAGTTCCTTGCCCGAGACCCCCGCTTTGGAGACCCAGTACTTC. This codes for CASSSLPETPALETQYF.

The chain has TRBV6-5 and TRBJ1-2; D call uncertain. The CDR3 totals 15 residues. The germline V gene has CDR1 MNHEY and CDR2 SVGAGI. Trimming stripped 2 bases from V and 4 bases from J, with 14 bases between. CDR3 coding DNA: TGTGCCAGCAGTTACGGACTCCACGGCCGCTATGGCTACACCTTC. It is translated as CASSYGLHGRYGYTF.

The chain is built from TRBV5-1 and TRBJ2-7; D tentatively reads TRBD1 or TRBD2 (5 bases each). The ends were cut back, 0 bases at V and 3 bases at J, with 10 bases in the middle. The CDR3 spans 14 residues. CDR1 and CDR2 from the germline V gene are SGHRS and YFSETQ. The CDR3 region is CASSLGGTYYEQYF. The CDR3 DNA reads TGCGCCAGCAGCTTGGGAGGGACCTACTACGAGCAGTACTTC.

The CDR3 nucleotides are TGTGCCAGCACTAAAGCGAGGGAGGGCTCCTACAATGAGCAGTTCTTC. Amino acid sequence: CASTKAREGSYNEQFF. The genes are TRBV2 and TRBJ2-1, with 7 bases identical to TRBD2. V gave up 7 bases and J gave up 0 bases; unmatched junction bases: 9. Germline-derived CDR1 and CDR2 are SNHLY and FYNNEI. CDR3 length equals 16 residues.

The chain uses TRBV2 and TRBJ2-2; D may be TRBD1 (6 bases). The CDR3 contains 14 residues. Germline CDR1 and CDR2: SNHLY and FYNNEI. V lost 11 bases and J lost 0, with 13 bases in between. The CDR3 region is CAVQGTANTGELFF. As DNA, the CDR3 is TGTGCCGTCCAGGGGACGGCGAACACCGGGGAGCTGTTTTTT.

The CDR3 region has the DNA TGCGCCACCGATAGGACAGCCAACCAAGAGACCCAGTACTTC. This encodes CATDRTANQETQYF. V gene TRBV10-2 combines with J gene TRBJ2-5, with a possible D match to TRBD1 (6 bases). Germline lookup yields CDR1 WSHSY and CDR2 SAAADI. V lost 10 bases, J lost 0 bases, and 15 bases lay in between. The CDR3 loop spans 14 amino acids.

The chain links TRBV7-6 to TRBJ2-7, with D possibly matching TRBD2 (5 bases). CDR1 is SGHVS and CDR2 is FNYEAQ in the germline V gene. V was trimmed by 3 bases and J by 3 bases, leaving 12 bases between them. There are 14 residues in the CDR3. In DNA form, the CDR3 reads TGTGCCAGCAGCTTGGCTAGCTGGCACTACGAGCAGTACTTC. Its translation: CASSLASWHYEQYF.

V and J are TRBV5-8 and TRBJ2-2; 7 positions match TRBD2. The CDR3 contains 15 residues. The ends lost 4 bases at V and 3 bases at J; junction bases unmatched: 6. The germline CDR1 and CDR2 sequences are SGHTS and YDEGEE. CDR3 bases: TGTGCCAGCAGCCTTAGCGGGTCCCACACCGGGGAGCTGTTTTTT. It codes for CASSLSGSHTGELFF.

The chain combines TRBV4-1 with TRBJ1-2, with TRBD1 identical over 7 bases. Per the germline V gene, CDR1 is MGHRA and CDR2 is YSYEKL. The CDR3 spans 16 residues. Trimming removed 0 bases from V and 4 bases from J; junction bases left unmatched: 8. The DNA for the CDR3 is TGCGCCAGCAGCCAAGATGATTCGACAGGGCCCTATGGCTACACCTTC. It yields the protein CASSQDDSTGPYGYTF.

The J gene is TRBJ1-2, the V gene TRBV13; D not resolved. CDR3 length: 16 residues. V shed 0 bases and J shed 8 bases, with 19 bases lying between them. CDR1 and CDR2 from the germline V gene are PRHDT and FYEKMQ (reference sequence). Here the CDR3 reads CASSLGVPDGFRGYTF. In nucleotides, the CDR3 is TGTGCCAGCAGCTTAGGGGTCCCGGACGGTTTTCGGGGCTACACCTTC.

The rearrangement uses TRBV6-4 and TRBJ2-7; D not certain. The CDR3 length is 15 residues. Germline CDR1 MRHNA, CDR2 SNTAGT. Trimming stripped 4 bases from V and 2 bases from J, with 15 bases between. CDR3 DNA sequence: TGTGCCAGCAGTGCCTTACGTTCCGGTACCTACGAGCAGTACTTC. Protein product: CASSALRSGTYEQYF.

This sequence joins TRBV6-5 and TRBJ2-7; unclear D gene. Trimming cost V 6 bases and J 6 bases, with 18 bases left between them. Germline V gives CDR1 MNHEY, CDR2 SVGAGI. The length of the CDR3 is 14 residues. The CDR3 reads CASSLGLGKGEQYF. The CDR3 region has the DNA TGTGCCAGCAGCCTGGGCCTAGGGAAAGGCGAGCAGTACTTC.

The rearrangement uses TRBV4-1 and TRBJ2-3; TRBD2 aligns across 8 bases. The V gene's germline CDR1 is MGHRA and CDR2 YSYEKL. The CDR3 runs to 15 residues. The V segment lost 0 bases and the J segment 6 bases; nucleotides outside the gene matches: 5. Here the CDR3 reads CASSQEMAGGDTQYF. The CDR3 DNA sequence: TGCGCCAGCAGCCAAGAAATGGCGGGGGGCGATACGCAGTATTTT.

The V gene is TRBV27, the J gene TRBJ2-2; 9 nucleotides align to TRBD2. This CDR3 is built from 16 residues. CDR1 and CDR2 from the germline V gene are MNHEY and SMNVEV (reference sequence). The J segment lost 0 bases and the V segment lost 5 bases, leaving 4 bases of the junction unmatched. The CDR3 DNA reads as TGTGCCAGCAGTATTCTAGCGGGGTCGAACACCGGGGAGCTGTTTTTT. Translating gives CASSILAGSNTGELFF.

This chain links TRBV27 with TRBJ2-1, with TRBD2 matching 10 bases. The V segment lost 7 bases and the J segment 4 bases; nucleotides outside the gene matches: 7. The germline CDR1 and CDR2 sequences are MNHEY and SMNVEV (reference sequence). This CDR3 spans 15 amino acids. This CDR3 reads CASTPSGGGYNEQFF. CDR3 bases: TGTGCCAGCACCCCTAGCGGGGGCGGGTACAATGAGCAGTTCTTC.

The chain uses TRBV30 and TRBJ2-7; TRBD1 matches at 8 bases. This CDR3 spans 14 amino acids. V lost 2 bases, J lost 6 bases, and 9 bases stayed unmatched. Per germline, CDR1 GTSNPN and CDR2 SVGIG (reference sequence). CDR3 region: CAWSRAGGHIEQYF. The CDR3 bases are TGTGCCTGGAGTAGGGCAGGGGGCCATATCGAGCAGTACTTC.

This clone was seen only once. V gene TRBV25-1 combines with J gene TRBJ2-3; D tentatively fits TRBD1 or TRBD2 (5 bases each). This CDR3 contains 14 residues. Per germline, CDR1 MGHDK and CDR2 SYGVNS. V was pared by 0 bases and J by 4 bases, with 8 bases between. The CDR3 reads CASSEYTGPDTQYF. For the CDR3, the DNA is TGTGCCAGCAGTGAATATACGGGGCCAGATACGCAGTATTTT.

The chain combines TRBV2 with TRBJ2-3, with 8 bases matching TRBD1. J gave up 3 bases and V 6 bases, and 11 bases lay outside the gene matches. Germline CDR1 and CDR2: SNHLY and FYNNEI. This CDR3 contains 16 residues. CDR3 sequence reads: CASRGTGGRITDTQYF. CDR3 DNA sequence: TGTGCCAGCAGGGGAACAGGGGGACGAATAACAGATACGCAGTATTTT.

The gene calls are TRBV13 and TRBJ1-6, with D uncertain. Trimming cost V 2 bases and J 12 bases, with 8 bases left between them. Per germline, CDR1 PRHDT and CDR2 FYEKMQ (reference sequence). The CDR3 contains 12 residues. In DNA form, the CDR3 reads TGTGCCAGCAGCTTAAGCCGAGAACCCCTCCACTTT. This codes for CASSLSREPLHF.

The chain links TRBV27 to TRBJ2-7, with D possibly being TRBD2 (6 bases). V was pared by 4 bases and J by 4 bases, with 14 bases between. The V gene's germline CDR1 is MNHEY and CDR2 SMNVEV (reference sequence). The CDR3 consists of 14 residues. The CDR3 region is CASSSRIGGYEQYF. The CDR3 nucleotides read TGTGCCAGCAGTTCACGTATCGGGGGATACGAGCAGTACTTC.

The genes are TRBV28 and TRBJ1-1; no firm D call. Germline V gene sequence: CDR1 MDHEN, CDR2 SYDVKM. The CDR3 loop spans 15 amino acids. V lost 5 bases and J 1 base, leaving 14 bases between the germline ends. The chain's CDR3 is CASSTPGGKNTEAFF. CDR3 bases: TGTGCCAGCAGTACCCCGGGAGGGAAGAACACTGAAGCTTTCTTT. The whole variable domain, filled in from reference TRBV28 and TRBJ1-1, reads DVKVTQSSRYLVKRTGEKVFLECVQDMDHENMFWYRQDPGLGLRLIYFSYDVKMKEKGDIPEGYSVSREKKERFSLILESASTNQTSMYLCASSTPGGKNTEAFFGQGTRLTVV.

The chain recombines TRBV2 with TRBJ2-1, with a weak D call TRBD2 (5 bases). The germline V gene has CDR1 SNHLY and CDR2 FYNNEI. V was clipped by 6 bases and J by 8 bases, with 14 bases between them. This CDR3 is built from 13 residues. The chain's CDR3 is CASRYTEGYEQFF. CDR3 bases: TGTGCCAGCAGGTATACAGAGGGTTATGAGCAGTTCTTC.